This T cell receptor beta chain was documented in a study of blood T cells in healthy people across ages. The authors ran a second PCR of about 7 to 11 cycles using a sample-barcoded 5' primer and a J-beta primer mix. Each TCR beta cDNA got a 12-nucleotide random molecular identifier. TCRdb recomputed calls from the 5' RACE reads with MiXCR, one row per CDR3 protein. The sample shows 800,000 or so distinct CDR3 sequences, more than 20% of them seen only once. V was cut by 0 bases and J by 9 bases, with 13 bases left in between. The CDR3 is 14 residues long. Germline CDR1 and CDR2: SGHRS and YFSETQ. Donors were healthy Caucasian individuals from Russia aged roughly 6 to 95. For this clonotype: The antigen remains undetermined.

Study-wide findings and caveats: Unsorted PBMCs ruled out conclusive naive versus antigen-experienced comparison.

Separately, the same data were catalogued under a study of T cells of mothers and their children. This second report adds: Each donor was one of three healthy Caucasian mothers or one of their six children.

The clonotype comes from a boy younger than 18 in good health. The V gene is TRBV5-1, the J gene TRBJ2-1; the D gene is possibly TRBD2 (6 bases). Input material: blood. The CDR3 region is CASSLAQEGGEQFF. The CDR3 nucleotides read TGCGCCAGCAGCTTGGCACAGGAGGGTGGTGAGCAGTTCTTC.